This T cell receptor (beta chain) comes out of a study of shared clonotypes between healthy human individuals. Selected positively for CCR7 and CD45RO-negative, naive CD8 cells excluded terminally differentiated effector memory CD45RA+ cells. The length of the CDR3 is 13 residues. Germline V CDR1 and CDR2: WNHNN, SYGVQD (reference sequence). V was pared by 3 bases and J by 5 bases, with 8 bases between. Measured with immunoSEQ multiplex PCR; TCRdb has only the in-frame clones, and not every one. This table holds about 680,000 clones, about 90% found once. Source material: naive CD8+ T cells sorted from blood. This chain uses TRBV10-1 with TRBJ1-5; D unresolved. The clonotype was recovered from a young man in good health. For the CDR3, the DNA is TGCGCCAGCAGTGATACCGGGGATCAGCCCCAGCATTTT. It codes for CASSDTGDQPQHF.